This entry features one T cell receptor beta chain sequence. What it binds is unknown. Regions amplified from RNA transcripts were the TCR beta CDR3 regions. The HTBI primer set was used in a first-round RT-PCR of the TCR CDR3. MiXCR, run by TCRdb on the multiplex PCR reads, gives a single entry per CDR3 protein. The repertoire holds roughly 840,000 distinct CDR3 sequences, approximately 40% seen once, with approximately 8.7% in the top ten. A lack of ophthalmopathy progression within 18 months defined stable Graves' hyperthyroidism. J gave up 6 bases and V 0 bases, and 13 bases lay outside the gene matches. There are 17 residues in the CDR3. In germline, CDR1 is ENHRY, CDR2 SYGVKD. The data stem from a study of T cells in Graves' hyperthyroidism and ophthalmopathy. Regarding the study as a whole: Ophthalmopathy prediction by the model preceded onset by a median 6.5 months.

Sequencing was performed on blood. This TCR was recovered from a man between 18 and 29 years old with Graves' hyperthyroidism. This chain joins TRBV10-3 and TRBJ2-5, with 7 bases identical to TRBD1. CDR3 amino acids: CAISESDRVNVGKTQYF. The CDR3 bases are TGTGCCATCAGTGAGTCCGACAGGGTAAACGTGGGAAAGACCCAGTACTTC.